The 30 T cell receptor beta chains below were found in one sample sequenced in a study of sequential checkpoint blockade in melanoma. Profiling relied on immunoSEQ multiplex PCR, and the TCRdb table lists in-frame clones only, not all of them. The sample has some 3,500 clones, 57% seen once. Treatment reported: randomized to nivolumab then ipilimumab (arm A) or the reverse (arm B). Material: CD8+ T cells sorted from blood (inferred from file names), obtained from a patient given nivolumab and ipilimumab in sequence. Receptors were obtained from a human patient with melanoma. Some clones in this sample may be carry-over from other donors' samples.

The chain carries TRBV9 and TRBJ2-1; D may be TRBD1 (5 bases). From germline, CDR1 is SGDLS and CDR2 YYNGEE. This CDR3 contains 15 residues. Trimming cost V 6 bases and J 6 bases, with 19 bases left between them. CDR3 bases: TGTGCCAGCAATCCTCTGGGGCTTGAAGGCAATGAGCAGTTCTTC. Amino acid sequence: CASNPLGLEGNEQFF.

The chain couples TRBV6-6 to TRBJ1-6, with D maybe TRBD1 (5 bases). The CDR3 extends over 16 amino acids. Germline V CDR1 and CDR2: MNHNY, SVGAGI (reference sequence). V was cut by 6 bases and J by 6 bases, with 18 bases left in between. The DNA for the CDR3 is TGTGCCAGCAGGGGAAGCAGGGTCGGGTCTAATTCACCCCTCCACTTT. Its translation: CASRGSRVGSNSPLHF.

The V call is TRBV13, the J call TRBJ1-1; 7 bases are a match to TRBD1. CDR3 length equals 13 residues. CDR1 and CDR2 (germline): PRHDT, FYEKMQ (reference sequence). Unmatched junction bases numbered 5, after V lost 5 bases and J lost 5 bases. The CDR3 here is CASSAQGSTEAFF. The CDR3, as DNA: TGTGCCAGCAGCGCACAGGGGAGTACTGAAGCTTTCTTT.

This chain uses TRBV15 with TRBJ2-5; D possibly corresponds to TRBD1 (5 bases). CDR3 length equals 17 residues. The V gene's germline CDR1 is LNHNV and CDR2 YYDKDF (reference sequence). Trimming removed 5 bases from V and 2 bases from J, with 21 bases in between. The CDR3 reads CATSPRPRPGPQETQYF. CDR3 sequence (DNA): TGTGCCACCAGCCCGAGGCCCCGGCCAGGGCCACAAGAGACCCAGTACTTC.

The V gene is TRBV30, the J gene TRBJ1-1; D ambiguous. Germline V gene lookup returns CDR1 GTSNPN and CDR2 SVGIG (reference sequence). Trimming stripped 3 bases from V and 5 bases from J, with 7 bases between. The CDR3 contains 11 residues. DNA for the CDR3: TGTGCCTGGAGCTTGAGGACTGAAGCTTTCTTT. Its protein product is CAWSLRTEAFF.

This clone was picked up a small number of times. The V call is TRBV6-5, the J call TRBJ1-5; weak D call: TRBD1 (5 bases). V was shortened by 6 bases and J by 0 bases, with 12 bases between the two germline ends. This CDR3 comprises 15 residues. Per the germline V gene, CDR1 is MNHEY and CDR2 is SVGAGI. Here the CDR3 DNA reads TGTGCCAGCAGCAAAGACAGAGCTAGCAATCAGCCCCAGCATTTT. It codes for CASSKDRASNQPQHF.

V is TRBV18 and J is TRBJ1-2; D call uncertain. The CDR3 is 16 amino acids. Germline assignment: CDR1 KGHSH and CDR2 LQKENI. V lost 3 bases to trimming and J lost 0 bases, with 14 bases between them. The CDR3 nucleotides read TGTGCCAGCTCACCCACGTGGCAGGCCGCTAACTATGGCTACACCTTC. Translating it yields CASSPTWQAANYGYTF.

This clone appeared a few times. CDR3 sequence: CASSHAGTGVQDTQYF. CDR3 bases: TGTGCCAGCAGCCATGCCGGGACAGGGGTCCAAGATACGCAGTATTTT. The chain employs TRBV4-2 and TRBJ2-3; 10 positions agree with TRBD1. The CDR3 spans 16 residues. J was trimmed by 5 bases and V by 3 bases; bases with no gene match: 8. Germline V gene lookup returns CDR1 LGHNA and CDR2 YNFKEQ.

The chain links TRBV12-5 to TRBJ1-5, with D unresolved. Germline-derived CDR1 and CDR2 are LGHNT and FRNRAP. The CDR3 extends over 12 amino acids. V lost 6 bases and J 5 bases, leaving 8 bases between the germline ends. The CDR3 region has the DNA TGTGCTAGTGGCCCTACGGATCAGCCCCAGCATTTT. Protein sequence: CASGPTDQPQHF.

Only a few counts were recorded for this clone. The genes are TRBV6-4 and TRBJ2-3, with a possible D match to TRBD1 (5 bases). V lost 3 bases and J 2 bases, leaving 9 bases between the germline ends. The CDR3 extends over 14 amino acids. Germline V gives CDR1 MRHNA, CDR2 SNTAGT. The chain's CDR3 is CASSEGQDTDTQYF. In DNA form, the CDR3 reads TGTGCCAGCAGTGAGGGGCAGGACACAGATACGCAGTATTTT.

This chain's CDR3 is CASSESSGGANEQFF. The CDR3, as DNA: TGTGCCAGCAGTGAATCTAGCGGGGGGGCAAATGAGCAGTTCTTC. The chain employs TRBV6-1 and TRBJ2-1; 12 nucleotides match TRBD2. This CDR3 contains 15 residues. V shed 2 bases and J 7 bases; nucleotides not matched to a gene: 3. Germline V gene data show CDR1 as MNHNS and CDR2 as SASEGT.

CDR3 nucleotides: TGTGCCAGCAGCCAAGGGGGGGGGCGCGACACCGGGGAGCTGTTTTTT. As protein: CASSQGGGRDTGELFF. This chain links TRBV2 with TRBJ2-2, with D possibly TRBD2 on 7 matching bases. CDR1 and CDR2 from the germline V gene are SNHLY and FYNNEI. The CDR3 consists of 16 residues. V lost 6 bases to trimming and J lost 3 bases, with 17 bases between them.

The CDR3: CASSLDPGQPNTEAFF. In DNA, the CDR3 is TGTGCCAGCAGTTTAGACCCCGGACAGCCGAACACTGAAGCTTTCTTT. This chain connects TRBV27 to TRBJ1-1; TRBD1 might be the D (6 bases). Trimming took 2 bases from V and 1 from J, leaving 14 bases between them. Germline V gene lookup returns CDR1 MNHEY and CDR2 SMNVEV (reference sequence). The CDR3 has 16 amino acids.

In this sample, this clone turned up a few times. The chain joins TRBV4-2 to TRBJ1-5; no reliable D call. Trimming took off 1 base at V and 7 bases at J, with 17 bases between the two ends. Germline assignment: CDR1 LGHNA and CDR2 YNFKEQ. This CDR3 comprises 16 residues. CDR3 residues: CASSQGDGLSGQPQHF. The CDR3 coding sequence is TGTGCCAGCAGCCAAGGGGATGGGCTGTCGGGGCAGCCCCAGCATTTT.

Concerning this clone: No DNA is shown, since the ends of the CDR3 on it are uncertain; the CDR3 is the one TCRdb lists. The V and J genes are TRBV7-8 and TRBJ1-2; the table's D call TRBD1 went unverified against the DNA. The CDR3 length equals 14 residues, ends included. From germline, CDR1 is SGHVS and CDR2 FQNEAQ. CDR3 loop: CASSLVGQGAADTF.

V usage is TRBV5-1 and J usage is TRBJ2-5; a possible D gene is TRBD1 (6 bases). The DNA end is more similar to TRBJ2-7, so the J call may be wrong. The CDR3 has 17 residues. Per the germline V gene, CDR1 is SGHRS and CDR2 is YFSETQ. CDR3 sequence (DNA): TGCGCCAGCAGCTTGGTTGGGTGGAAGACAGGACGCTACGAGCAGTACTTC. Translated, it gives CASSLVGWKTGRYEQYF.

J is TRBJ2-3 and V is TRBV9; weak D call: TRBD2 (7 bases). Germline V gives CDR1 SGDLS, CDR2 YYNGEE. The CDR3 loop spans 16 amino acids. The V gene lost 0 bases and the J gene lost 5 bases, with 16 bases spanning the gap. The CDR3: CASSVGSRGPVDTQYF. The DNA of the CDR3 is TGTGCCAGCAGCGTAGGCTCGCGGGGGCCTGTAGATACGCAGTATTTT.

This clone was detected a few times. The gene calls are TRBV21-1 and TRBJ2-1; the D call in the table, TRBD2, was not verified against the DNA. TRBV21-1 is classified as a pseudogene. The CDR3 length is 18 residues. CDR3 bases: TGTGCCAGCAGCAAAGAATTCTTCGTAGTGAGCTCCTACAATGAGCAGTTCTTC. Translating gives CASSKEFFVVSSYNEQFF.

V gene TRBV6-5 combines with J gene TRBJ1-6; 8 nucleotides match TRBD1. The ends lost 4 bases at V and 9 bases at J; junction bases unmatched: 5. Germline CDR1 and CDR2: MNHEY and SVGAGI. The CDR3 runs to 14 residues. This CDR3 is CASSSDRALSPLHF. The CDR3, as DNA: TGTGCCAGCAGTTCGGACAGGGCTCTTTCACCCCTCCACTTT.

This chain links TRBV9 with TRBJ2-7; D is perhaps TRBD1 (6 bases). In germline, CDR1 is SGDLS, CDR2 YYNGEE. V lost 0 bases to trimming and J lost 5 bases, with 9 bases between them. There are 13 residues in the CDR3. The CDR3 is CASSVGSGDEQYF. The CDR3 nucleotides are TGTGCCAGCAGCGTAGGCTCAGGGGACGAGCAGTACTTC.

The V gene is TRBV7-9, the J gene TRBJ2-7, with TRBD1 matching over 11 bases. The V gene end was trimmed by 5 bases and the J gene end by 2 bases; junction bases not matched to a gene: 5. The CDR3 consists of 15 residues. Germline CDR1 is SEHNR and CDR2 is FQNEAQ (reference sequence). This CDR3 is CASSSPGQGAYEQYF. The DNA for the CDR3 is TGTGCCAGCAGCAGCCCGGGACAGGGGGCCTACGAGCAGTACTTC.

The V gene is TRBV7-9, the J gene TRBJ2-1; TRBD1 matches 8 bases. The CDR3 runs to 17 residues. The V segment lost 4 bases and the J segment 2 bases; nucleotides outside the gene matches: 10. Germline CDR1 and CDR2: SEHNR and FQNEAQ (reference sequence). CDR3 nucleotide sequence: TGTGCCAGCAGCTATCCAATGACAGGGGTCACCTACAATGAGCAGTTCTTC. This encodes CASSYPMTGVTYNEQFF.

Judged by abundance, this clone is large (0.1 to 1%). The CDR3 protein is CASSGQGLTEAFF. CDR3 nucleotide sequence: TGTGCCAGCAGCGGACAGGGGCTCACTGAAGCTTTCTTT. The gene calls are TRBV7-9 and TRBJ1-1, with 9 bases that match TRBD1. Germline lookup yields CDR1 SEHNR and CDR2 FQNEAQ (reference sequence). The CDR3 loop spans 13 amino acids. Trimming cost V 5 bases and J 4 bases; bases outside gene matches: 2. Looking up the rest from reference TRBV7-9 and TRBJ1-1 gives the full variable domain: DTGVSQNPRHKITKRGQNVTFRCDPISEHNRLYWYRQTLGQGPEFLTYFQNEAQLEKSRLLSDRFSAERPKGSFSTLEIQRTEQGDSAMYLCASSGQGLTEAFFGQGTRLTVV.

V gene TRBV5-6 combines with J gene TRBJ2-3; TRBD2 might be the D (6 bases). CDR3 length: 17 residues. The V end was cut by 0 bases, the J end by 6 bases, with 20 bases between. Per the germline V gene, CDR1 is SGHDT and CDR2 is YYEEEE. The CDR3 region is CASSLAPEGWGVDTQYF. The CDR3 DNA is TGTGCCAGCAGCTTGGCTCCGGAGGGCTGGGGAGTGGATACGCAGTATTTT.

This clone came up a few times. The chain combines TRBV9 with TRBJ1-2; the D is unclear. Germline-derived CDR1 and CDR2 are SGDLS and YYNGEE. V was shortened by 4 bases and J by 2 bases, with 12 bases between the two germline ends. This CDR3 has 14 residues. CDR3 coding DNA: TGTGCCAGCAGCCCCAGAGGGCTCAACTATGGCTACACCTTC. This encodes CASSPRGLNYGYTF.

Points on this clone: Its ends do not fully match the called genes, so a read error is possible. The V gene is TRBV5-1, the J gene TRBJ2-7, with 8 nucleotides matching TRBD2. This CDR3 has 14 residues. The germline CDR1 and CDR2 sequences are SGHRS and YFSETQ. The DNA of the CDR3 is TGTGCCAGCAGCCGCGGGGGGAGCTCCTACGAGCAGTACTTC. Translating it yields CASSRGGSSYEQYF.

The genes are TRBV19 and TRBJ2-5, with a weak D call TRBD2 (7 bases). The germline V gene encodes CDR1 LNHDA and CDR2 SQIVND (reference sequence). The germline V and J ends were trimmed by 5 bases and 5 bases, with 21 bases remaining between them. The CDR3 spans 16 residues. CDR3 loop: CASSGSRRGLVETQYF. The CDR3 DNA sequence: TGTGCCAGTAGTGGGTCTCGGCGGGGGCTGGTGGAGACCCAGTACTTC.

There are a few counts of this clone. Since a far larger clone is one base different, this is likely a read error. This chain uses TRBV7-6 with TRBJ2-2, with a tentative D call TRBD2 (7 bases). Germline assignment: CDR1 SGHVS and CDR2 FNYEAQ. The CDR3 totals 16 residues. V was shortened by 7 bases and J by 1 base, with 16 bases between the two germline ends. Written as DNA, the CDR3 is TGTGCCAGCACCCCCGGACTAGGGGGGAACACCGGGGAGCTGTTTTTT. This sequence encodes CASTPGLGGNTGELFF. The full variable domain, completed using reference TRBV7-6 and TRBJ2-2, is GAGVSQSPRYKVTKRGQDVALRCDPISGHVSLYWYRQALGQGPEFLTYFNYEAQQDKSGLPNDRFSAERPEGSISTLTIQRTEQRDSAMYRCASTPGLGGNTGELFFGEGSRLTVL.

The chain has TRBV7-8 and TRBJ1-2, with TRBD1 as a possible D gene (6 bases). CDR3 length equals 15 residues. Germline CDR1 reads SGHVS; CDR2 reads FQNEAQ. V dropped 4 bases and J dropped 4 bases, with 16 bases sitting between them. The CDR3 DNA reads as TGTGCCAGCAGCTCAGGACACCTAGGGGGCTATGGCTACACCTTC. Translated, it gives CASSSGHLGGYGYTF. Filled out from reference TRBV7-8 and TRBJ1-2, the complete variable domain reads GAGVSQSPRYKVAKRGQDVALRCDPISGHVSLFWYQQALGQGPEFLTYFQNEAQLDKSGLPSDRFFAERPEGSVSTLKIQRTQQEDSAVYLCASSSGHLGGYGYTFGSGTRLTVV.

CDR3 loop: CASSEEQGVLSNEQFF. CDR3 in DNA: TGCGCCAGCAGCGAGGAGCAGGGGGTCCTCTCCAATGAGCAGTTCTTC. V gene TRBV4-1 combines with J gene TRBJ2-1, with 7 bases aligning to TRBD1. This CDR3 is built from 16 residues. V shed 5 bases and J 6 bases; nucleotides not matched to a gene: 13. Germline CDR1 and CDR2: MGHRA and YSYEKL.